Listed here are 30 T cell receptor beta chains from one sample, sequenced in a study of T cells in Graves' hyperthyroidism and ophthalmopathy. The CDR3 regions of TCR beta were amplified from RNA transcripts. The HTBI set primed first-round TCR CDR3 RT-PCR. Using its own MiXCR run on the multiplex PCR reads, TCRdb lists one record per CDR3 protein. The sample holds hundreds of thousands of distinct CDR3 sequences, about a sixth seen once. The specimen was blood. These receptors were collected from a woman aged 18 to 35 with Graves' hyperthyroidism.

This clonotype was seen ten or more times. The V call is TRBV6-6, the J call TRBJ2-5; TRBD2 agrees at 7 bases. V gave up 2 bases and J gave up 4 bases; unmatched junction bases: 4. The CDR3 loop spans 14 amino acids. The germline gives CDR1 MNHNY, CDR2 SVGAGI (reference sequence). The CDR3 sequence: CASSYGLEGETQYF. The CDR3 DNA is TGTGCCAGCAGTTACGGACTAGAGGGAGAGACCCAGTACTTC.

This clonotype has just a few counts. The V and J genes are TRBV7-6 and TRBJ2-3; 15 bases are shared with TRBD2. CDR1 and CDR2 from the germline V gene are SGHVS and FNYEAQ. CDR3 length: 24 amino acids. Unmatched junction bases numbered 24, after V lost 4 bases and J lost 1 base. CDR3 sequence reads: CASSYNIFPVSGTSGRLGTDTQYF. The CDR3 DNA reads as TGTGCCAGCAGCTATAACATATTCCCGGTGTCTGGGACTAGCGGGAGGCTTGGCACAGATACGCAGTATTTT.

This clonotype occurred many times. This rearrangement joins TRBV7-2 to TRBJ2-1; D not certain. The germline V gene encodes CDR1 SGHTA and CDR2 FQGNSA. This CDR3 spans 13 amino acids. The V end was cut by 6 bases, the J end by 6 bases, with 12 bases between. The CDR3 DNA follows: TGTGCCAGCAGTTTGGTTCTAGGCAATGAGCAGTTCTTC. Encoded protein: CASSLVLGNEQFF.

The rearrangement joins TRBV6-2 or TRBV6-3 to TRBJ2-1; D ambiguous. The CDR3 sequence is 18 residues long. Germline V gene data show CDR1 as MNHEY and CDR2 as SVGEGT. V lost 2 bases and J lost 0, with 17 bases in between. CDR3 sequence: CASSYPILGVGSYNEQFF. CDR3 sequence (DNA): TGTGCCAGCAGTTACCCGATCTTGGGTGTGGGCTCCTACAATGAGCAGTTCTTC.

At least ten counts were recorded for this clonotype. CDR3 loop: CASIPRGGGNTEAFF. CDR3 coding DNA: TGTGCCAGCATACCCAGGGGAGGCGGGAACACTGAAGCTTTCTTT. The V gene is TRBV28, the J gene TRBJ1-1, with D possibly TRBD1 on 6 matching bases. Germline V gene data show CDR1 as MDHEN and CDR2 as SYDVKM. This CDR3 comprises 15 residues. V lost 7 bases and J 1 base, leaving 16 bases between the germline ends.

This clonotype was picked up many times. The chain has TRBV10-1 and TRBJ1-1; perhaps TRBD1 as D (5 bases). Germline V gene data show CDR1 as WNHNN and CDR2 as SYGVQD (reference sequence). This CDR3 is 15 amino acids long. V gave up 0 bases and J gave up 0 bases, with 8 bases separating them. This CDR3 reads CASSESSGLNTEAFF. The CDR3 nucleotides are TGCGCCAGCAGTGAGTCTTCAGGGTTGAACACTGAAGCTTTCTTT.

This clonotype was seen at least ten times. V usage is TRBV4-2 and J usage is TRBJ2-7; TRBD2 matches at 7 bases. Per the germline V gene, CDR1 is LGHNA and CDR2 is YNFKEQ. J was trimmed by 0 bases and V by 1 base; bases with no gene match: 3. The CDR3 loop spans 15 amino acids. CDR3 region: CASSQGVAGSYEQYF. In DNA, the CDR3 is TGTGCCAGCAGCCAAGGTGTAGCGGGCTCCTACGAGCAGTACTTC.

This clonotype was detected ten times or more. The CDR3 region is CASSFRGVRDTQYF. CDR3 DNA sequence: TGTGCCAGCAGCTTTAGGGGGGTCCGGGATACGCAGTATTTT. The V gene is TRBV7-2, the J gene TRBJ2-3, with D tentatively TRBD1 or TRBD2 (6 bases each). The length of the CDR3 is 14 residues. Germline values: CDR1 SGHTA, CDR2 FQGNSA. V was pared by 3 bases and J by 6 bases, with 13 bases between.

A few counts support this clonotype. The chain is built from TRBV18 and TRBJ2-1; 16 positions match TRBD2. Germline CDR1 reads KGHSH; CDR2 reads LQKENI. V shed 3 bases and J 9 bases; nucleotides not matched to a gene: 2. This CDR3 is built from 15 residues. In DNA form, the CDR3 reads TGTGCCAGCTCACCCGGGACTAGCGGGAGGGGTGAGCAGTTCTTC. It encodes CASSPGTSGRGEQFF.

The V gene is TRBV7-9, the J gene TRBJ2-1; no firm D call. The V and J ends lost 3 bases and 8 bases respectively, with 5 bases between them. Germline V gene sequence: CDR1 SEHNR, CDR2 FQNEAQ (reference sequence). The CDR3 sequence is 11 residues long. The CDR3 DNA reads as TGTGCCAGCAGCTTCAGCTATGAGCAGTTCTTC. Translated: CASSFSYEQFF.

This clonotype came up many times. The rearrangement joins TRBV12-3 or TRBV12-4 to TRBJ1-2; D unresolved. The CDR3 contains 15 residues. V lost 6 bases to trimming and J lost 1 base, with 15 bases between them. The CDR3 coding sequence is TGTGCCAGCAGAAGGATGGTGGCGGTTAACTATGGCTACACCTTC. This gives the protein CASRRMVAVNYGYTF.

This clonotype was seen ten or more times. The chain is built from TRBV11-2 and TRBJ1-1; D is ambiguous. The CDR3 has 13 amino acids. The germline V and J ends were trimmed by 2 bases and 4 bases, with 8 bases remaining between them. The germline V gene encodes CDR1 SGHAT and CDR2 FQNNGV. The CDR3, as DNA: TGTGCCAGCAGCTTACCCTCGCTCACTGAAGCTTTCTTT. Its protein is CASSLPSLTEAFF.

This clonotype has more than one count but fewer than ten. V usage is TRBV6-2 or TRBV6-3 and J usage is TRBJ1-5; D unclear. The length of the CDR3 is 15 residues. CDR1 is MNHEY, CDR2 SVGEGT, per germline. V lost 2 bases to trimming and J lost 0 bases, with 8 bases between them. The CDR3 region is CASSYESYSNQPQHF. Here the CDR3 DNA reads TGTGCCAGCAGTTACGAGTCCTATAGCAATCAGCCCCAGCATTTT.

In this sample, this clonotype turned up many times. The chain employs TRBV28 and TRBJ1-5; D ambiguous. The germline CDR1 and CDR2 sequences are MDHEN and SYDVKM. The CDR3 is 13 residues long. The V gene lost 8 bases and the J gene lost 0 bases, with 8 bases spanning the gap. The CDR3 sequence is CASRGFSNQPQHF. CDR3 DNA sequence: TGTGCCAGCCGGGGTTTTAGCAATCAGCCCCAGCATTTT.

The CDR3 DNA is TGTGCCAGCAGCTTATGGCTGGCGGGTTCGGTCGGGGAGCTGTTTTTT. This translates into CASSLWLAGSVGELFF. The V gene is TRBV7-6, the J gene TRBJ2-2; weak D call: TRBD2 (5 bases). The CDR3 is 16 amino acids. The V gene lost 2 bases and the J gene lost 7 bases, with 17 bases spanning the gap. Per germline, CDR1 SGHVS and CDR2 FNYEAQ.

This clonotype was recorded at least ten times. This sequence joins TRBV11-2 and TRBJ1-2; 7 nucleotides agree with TRBD1. The CDR3 consists of 12 residues. V trimming: 6 bases; J trimming: 7 bases; junction bases outside the gene matches: 5. Germline assignment: CDR1 SGHAT and CDR2 FQNNGV. The CDR3 DNA sequence: TGTGCCAGCAGTAGGAACAGGGGTGGCTACACCTTC. Its translation: CASSRNRGGYTF.

V is TRBV4-1 and J is TRBJ2-5; D may be TRBD2 (6 bases). V lost 4 bases, J lost 1 base, and 16 bases lay in between. CDR1 and CDR2 (germline): MGHRA, YSYEKL. The CDR3 is 16 residues long. CDR3 sequence reads: CASSPGGDLRQETQYF. The DNA for the CDR3 is TGCGCCAGCAGCCCCGGGGGAGACTTGCGCCAAGAGACCCAGTACTTC.

This clonotype has a handful of counts. V and J are TRBV10-3 and TRBJ2-1; D remains ambiguous. The germline V and J ends were trimmed by 4 bases and 1 base, with 11 bases remaining between them. The CDR3 consists of 15 residues. Germline values: CDR1 ENHRY, CDR2 SYGVKD. CDR3 residues: CAISGTGNSYNEQFF. CDR3 sequence (DNA): TGTGCCATCAGTGGCACTGGGAATTCCTACAATGAGCAGTTCTTC.

This clonotype was recorded at least ten times. The chain couples TRBV5-1 to TRBJ2-1, with 8 nucleotides matching TRBD2. The CDR3 is 17 amino acids. V was pared by 0 bases and J by 4 bases, with 9 bases of the junction left unmatched. CDR1 SGHRS and CDR2 YFSETQ come from the germline V gene. CDR3 loop: CASSLAFGGGTYNEQFF. The CDR3 nucleotides are TGCGCCAGCAGCTTGGCCTTCGGCGGGGGGACTTACAATGAGCAGTTCTTC.

The chain employs TRBV18 and TRBJ2-3; maybe TRBD1 (7 bases). CDR1 and CDR2 (germline): KGHSH, LQKENI. Trimming removed 3 bases at V and 0 bases at J, with 13 bases between. This CDR3 contains 16 residues. The chain's CDR3 is CASSPLAGQSTDTQYF. Here the CDR3 DNA reads TGTGCCAGCTCACCCCTCGCGGGACAGAGCACAGATACGCAGTATTTT. The full variable domain, rest sourced from reference TRBV18 and TRBJ2-3, is NAGVMQNPRHLVRRRGQEARLRCSPMKGHSHVYWYRQLPEEGLKFMVYLQKENIIDESGMPKERFSAEFPKEGPSILRIQQVVRGDSAAYFCASSPLAGQSTDTQYFGPGTRLTVL.

This clonotype was counted at least ten times. The chain links TRBV28 to TRBJ1-5; D gene unclear. Trimming cost V 3 bases and J 5 bases, with 11 bases left between them. In germline, CDR1 is MDHEN, CDR2 SYDVKM. The CDR3 has 14 amino acids. The CDR3 region is CASSLVTLDQPQHF. The CDR3 DNA sequence: TGTGCCAGCAGTTTGGTGACCCTCGATCAGCCCCAGCATTTT.

This clonotype was detected many times. The V gene is TRBV7-2, the J gene TRBJ2-5; D is uncertain. CDR3 length equals 14 residues. V dropped 5 bases and J dropped 0 bases, with 10 bases sitting between them. Germline CDR1 reads SGHTA; CDR2 reads FQGNSA. CDR3 protein: CASSLASYQETQYF. Here the CDR3 DNA reads TGTGCCAGCAGCCTGGCCTCGTACCAAGAGACCCAGTACTTC. Filled out from reference TRBV7-2 and TRBJ2-5, the complete variable domain reads GAGVSQSPSNKVTEKGKDVELRCDPISGHTALYWYRQSLGQGLEFLIYFQGNSAPDKSGLPSDRFSAERTGGSVSTLTIQRTQQEDSAVYLCASSLASYQETQYFGPGTRLLVL.

The genes are TRBV24-1 and TRBJ1-1; D is uncertain. The CDR3 totals 13 residues. Per the germline V gene, CDR1 is KGHDR and CDR2 is SFDVKD. V was trimmed by 4 bases and J by 6 bases, leaving 11 bases between them. As DNA, the CDR3 is TGTGCCACCAGTGACCCCGGCCGGGCTGAAGCTTTCTTT. This sequence encodes CATSDPGRAEAFF.

The chain joins TRBV19 to TRBJ1-2, with D possibly being TRBD1 (5 bases). Trimming left V 9 bases short and J 4 bases short, with 15 bases between. Germline loops: CDR1 LNHDA, CDR2 SQIVND (reference sequence). The CDR3 runs to 13 residues. The CDR3 here is CARMGEVGYGYTF. DNA of the CDR3: TGTGCCAGAATGGGGGAGGTTGGCTATGGCTACACCTTC.

This clonotype occurred many times. The V and J genes are TRBV7-2 and TRBJ2-5; the D gene is possibly TRBD1 (6 bases). The germline V gene has CDR1 SGHTA and CDR2 FQGNSA. The CDR3 contains 15 residues. Between the trimmed V and J ends, which lost 2 bases and 4 bases, there was a span of 14 bases. CDR3 residues: CASSLKGDIGETQYF. In DNA, the CDR3 is TGTGCCAGCAGCTTAAAGGGGGACATCGGAGAGACCCAGTACTTC.

V is TRBV6-5 and J is TRBJ2-7, with D uncertain. V lost 0 bases, J lost 6 bases, and 9 bases lay in between. CDR1 is MNHEY, CDR2 SVGAGI, per germline. The CDR3 totals 13 residues. The CDR3 DNA reads TGTGCCAGCAGTTACTCGAATCCAGGCGAGCAGTACTTC. Translation gives CASSYSNPGEQYF.

V usage is TRBV4-1 and J usage is TRBJ2-7; D is uncertain. The CDR3 covers 14 residues. The germline V and J ends were trimmed by 3 bases and 2 bases, with 11 bases remaining between them. CDR1 and CDR2 from the germline V gene are MGHRA and YSYEKL. In nucleotides, the CDR3 is TGCGCCAGCAGCCACTACTTCAAAACCTACGAGCAGTACTTC. Translated, it gives CASSHYFKTYEQYF.

Ten or more counts support this clonotype. This rearrangement joins TRBV12-3 or TRBV12-4 to TRBJ1-1, with 7 nucleotides matching TRBD1. The CDR3 extends over 15 amino acids. Losses at the gene ends were 3 bases for V and 1 base for J; bases not matched to a gene: 5. The CDR3 sequence: CASSLGGQRNTEAFF. The CDR3 DNA follows: TGTGCCAGCAGTTTGGGGGGACAGAGGAACACTGAAGCTTTCTTT.

This clonotype was seen many times. The genes are TRBV6-6 and TRBJ1-4; D gene uncertain. The CDR3 runs 15 residues. V was shortened by 0 bases and J by 8 bases, with 13 bases between the two germline ends. Germline CDR1 MNHNY, CDR2 SVGAGI (reference sequence). The DNA of the CDR3 is TGTGCCAGCAGTTACTCGATTAGCCACCGGGAAAAACTGTTTTTT. The encoded protein is CASSYSISHREKLFF.

The chain combines TRBV24-1 with TRBJ2-1; no clear D gene. The CDR3 runs 11 residues. Trimming stripped 2 bases from V and 9 bases from J, with 4 bases between. Germline V gene lookup returns CDR1 KGHDR and CDR2 SFDVKD. The CDR3 loop is CATSDWGEQFF. The CDR3 nucleotides are TGTGCCACCAGTGATTGGGGTGAGCAGTTCTTC.